The 21 T cell receptor beta chains given below trace back to one sample, sequenced in a study of T cells in Graves' hyperthyroidism and ophthalmopathy. The investigators amplified TCR beta CDR3 regions from RNA transcripts. During a first-round RT-PCR of the TCR CDR3, the HTBI primer set was used. TCRdb fed the multiplex PCR reads into MiXCR, producing one record per CDR3 protein. The table includes a few hundred thousand distinct CDR3 sequences, roughly 23% detected once. Sequenced material: blood. These receptor sequences come from a woman between 50 and 59 years old with Graves' hyperthyroidism.

This clonotype showed up just a few times. A much larger clone is a single base away; this may be a read error. A read error is likely, as this CDR3 ends without the conserved phenylalanine or tryptophan. The rearrangement uses TRBV2 and TRBJ2-5, with a weak D call TRBD1 (6 bases). Germline CDR1 and CDR2: SNHLY and FYNNEI. The CDR3 sequence is 14 residues long. Trimming took off 7 bases at V and 5 bases at J, with 17 bases between the two ends. CDR3 residues: CASTRGIVEETQYL. DNA for the CDR3: TGTGCCAGCACCAGGGGAATTGTGGAGGAGACCCAGTACCTC.

The chain employs TRBV28 and TRBJ2-1; 10 bases line up with TRBD2. The germline V gene has CDR1 MDHEN and CDR2 SYDVKM. V dropped 8 bases and J dropped 10; count of bases not matched to a gene: 8. The CDR3 is made up of 13 amino acids. The CDR3 reads CASGKREGGEQFF. Here the CDR3 DNA reads TGTGCCAGCGGGAAGCGGGAGGGAGGCGAGCAGTTCTTC.

This clonotype occurred once. This chain connects TRBV13 to TRBJ2-7; 9 positions match TRBD2. The germline V gene has CDR1 PRHDT and CDR2 FYEKMQ (reference sequence). V was clipped by 3 bases and J by 3 bases; unmatched bases: 3. The CDR3 is 14 amino acids. CDR3 loop: CASSFGSGSYEQYF. The CDR3 coding sequence is TGTGCCAGCAGCTTCGGTAGCGGGAGCTACGAGCAGTACTTC.

In this sample, this clonotype turned up many times. This chain uses TRBV28 with TRBJ2-7; tentative D call: TRBD1 (5 bases). The CDR3 spans 13 residues. CDR1 and CDR2 from the germline V gene are MDHEN and SYDVKM. V was clipped by 3 bases and J by 4 bases, with 10 bases between them. The chain's CDR3 is CASSLGRLYEQYF. CDR3 coding DNA: TGTGCCAGCAGTTTGGGGCGGCTGTACGAGCAGTACTTC. Full variable domain (rest looked up from reference TRBV28 and TRBJ2-7): DVKVTQSSRYLVKRTGEKVFLECVQDMDHENMFWYRQDPGLGLRLIYFSYDVKMKEKGDIPEGYSVSREKKERFSLILESASTNQTSMYLCASSLGRLYEQYFGPGTRLTVT.

This chain uses TRBV4-2 with TRBJ1-2, with D tentatively TRBD1 (5 bases). Germline V gene data show CDR1 as LGHNA and CDR2 as YNFKEQ. Trimming took 2 bases from V and 4 from J, leaving 17 bases between them. The CDR3 has 16 amino acids. The CDR3: CASSQSPREAGYGYTF. CDR3 coding DNA: TGTGCCAGCAGCCAATCGCCCAGGGAGGCTGGCTATGGCTACACCTTC.

This clonotype showed up many times. This sequence joins TRBV7-6 and TRBJ1-1; tentatively, D is TRBD1 (5 bases). CDR1 is SGHVS and CDR2 is FNYEAQ in the germline V gene. The CDR3 totals 14 residues. V was clipped by 5 bases and J by 0 bases, with 10 bases between them. CDR3 nucleotides: TGTGCCAGCAGCAAGGGACGGATGAACACTGAAGCTTTCTTT. Translated, it gives CASSKGRMNTEAFF.

This clonotype was detected ten times or more. This CDR3 reads CASSLGGSTEAFF. Here the CDR3 DNA reads TGTGCCAGCAGCTTAGGAGGGAGCACTGAAGCTTTCTTT. The V and J genes are TRBV7-8 and TRBJ1-1; D uncertain. Per germline, CDR1 SGHVS and CDR2 FQNEAQ. The V end was cut by 1 base, the J end by 4 bases, with 7 bases between. The CDR3 has 13 amino acids. Drawing the rest from reference TRBV7-8 and TRBJ1-1, the complete variable domain is GAGVSQSPRYKVAKRGQDVALRCDPISGHVSLFWYQQALGQGPEFLTYFQNEAQLDKSGLPSDRFFAERPEGSVSTLKIQRTQQEDSAVYLCASSLGGSTEAFFGQGTRLTVV.

The sample holds many counts of this clonotype. V usage is TRBV7-9 and J usage is TRBJ2-1; D not certain. The CDR3 covers 12 residues. Germline CDR1 SEHNR, CDR2 FQNEAQ (reference sequence). V lost 7 bases and J lost 4, with 8 bases in between. DNA for the CDR3: TGTGCCAGCACCGGCCCTTACAATGAGCAGTTCTTC. Its protein is CASTGPYNEQFF. The variable domain in full, with the rest retrieved from reference TRBV7-9 and TRBJ2-1, is DTGVSQNPRHKITKRGQNVTFRCDPISEHNRLYWYRQTLGQGPEFLTYFQNEAQLEKSRLLSDRFSAERPKGSFSTLEIQRTEQGDSAMYLCASTGPYNEQFFGPGTRLTVL.

This clonotype was seen many times. V is TRBV9 and J is TRBJ1-1; weak D call: TRBD1 (5 bases). Germline CDR1 reads SGDLS; CDR2 reads YYNGEE. V lost 0 bases to trimming and J lost 4 bases, with 7 bases between them. The CDR3 has 13 amino acids. This CDR3 is CASSVEGRTEAFF. The CDR3 nucleotides are TGTGCCAGCAGCGTAGAGGGGCGCACTGAAGCTTTCTTT.

The chain recombines TRBV6-5 with TRBJ1-2; TRBD1 matches 8 bases. The CDR3 runs to 14 residues. CDR1 and CDR2 from the germline V gene are MNHEY and SVGAGI. With 5 bases clipped from V and 3 bases from J, the junction kept 5 bases outside the gene matches. CDR3 region: CASSHMTGDYGYTF. CDR3 bases: TGTGCCAGCAGTCACATGACAGGGGACTATGGCTACACCTTC.

The V and J genes are TRBV6-5 and TRBJ2-5; TRBD2 matches at 7 bases. This CDR3 spans 14 amino acids. J was trimmed by 1 base and V by 4 bases; bases with no gene match: 3. Germline CDR1 and CDR2: MNHEY and SVGAGI. The CDR3 reads CASSFRTSQETQYF. CDR3 nucleotide sequence: TGTGCCAGCAGTTTTCGGACTAGCCAAGAGACCCAGTACTTC.

This clonotype was seen a few times. The chain is built from TRBV25-1 and TRBJ2-7; D possibly corresponds to TRBD1 (6 bases). CDR3 length: 15 amino acids. Germline lookup yields CDR1 MGHDK and CDR2 SYGVNS. V gave up 3 bases and J gave up 0 bases, with 12 bases separating them. The CDR3 sequence: CASSDQGLGSYEQYF. CDR3 DNA: TGTGCCAGCAGTGATCAGGGGTTGGGCTCCTACGAGCAGTACTTC.

This clonotype was detected ten times or more. The chain links TRBV5-1 to TRBJ2-2, with D uncertain. The CDR3 spans 13 residues. Germline-derived CDR1 and CDR2 are SGHRS and YFSETQ. V was pared by 0 bases and J by 6 bases, with 6 bases between. The CDR3 DNA reads as TGCGCCAGCAGCTTGGAGTGGTCCGGGGAGCTGTTTTTT. Its translation is CASSLEWSGELFF.

Ten or more counts support this clonotype. This chain links TRBV6-2 or TRBV6-3 with TRBJ1-2, with a possible D match to TRBD1 (5 bases). Deletions cut 6 bases from V and 3 bases from J, with 14 bases between. The germline gives CDR1 MNHEY, CDR2 SVGEGT. This CDR3 has 14 residues. The CDR3 DNA reads TGTGCCAGCAGCCGGGACCGATCCTACTATGGCTACACCTTC. Translated: CASSRDRSYYGYTF.

This clonotype was recorded many times. This chain joins TRBV28 and TRBJ1-2; D is undetermined. Germline CDR1 and CDR2: MDHEN and SYDVKM. This CDR3 comprises 12 residues. V was clipped by 2 bases and J by 4 bases, with 5 bases between them. Written as DNA, the CDR3 is TGTGCCAGCAGTTTACTTGCCTATGGCTACACCTTC. Translated: CASSLLAYGYTF.

Here the CDR3 reads CASSLAGTSGVSSYNEQYF. The CDR3 DNA sequence: TGTGCCAGCAGTTTAGCCGGGACTAGCGGGGTTAGCTCCTACAATGAGCAGTACTTC. The chain uses TRBV12-3 or TRBV12-4 and TRBJ2-1, with 13 bases aligning to TRBD2. Matching the DNA end better, TRBJ2-7 makes the J call doubtful. This CDR3 region has 19 residues.

This clonotype was observed a single time. The chain has TRBV6-1 and TRBJ1-2; the match to TRBD1 covers 12 bases. The trim removed 4 bases at V and 8 bases at J, leaving 2 bases unmatched. The CDR3 sequence is 13 residues long. Germline-derived CDR1 and CDR2 are MNHNS and SASEGT. The CDR3 DNA reads TGTGCCAGCAGTGGGGACAGGGGGCCCGGCTACACCTTC. Translated, it gives CASSGDRGPGYTF.

There are a few counts of this clonotype. It is likely a read error, because the conserved phenylalanine at the end of the CDR3 is missing. The chain links TRBV2 to TRBJ2-1; TRBD1 aligns across 8 bases. Unmatched junction bases numbered 4, after V lost 6 bases and J lost 3 bases. Germline CDR1 and CDR2: SNHLY and FYNNEI. The CDR3 spans 14 residues. CDR3 sequence reads: CASSRTGLYNEQFS. CDR3 coding DNA: TGTGCCAGCAGCCGGACAGGGCTCTACAATGAGCAGTTCTCC.

This clonotype was recorded many times. The chain is built from TRBV11-3 and TRBJ2-1; D uncertain. Germline CDR1 is SGHNT and CDR2 is YENEEA. There are 12 residues in the CDR3. V lost 1 base and J lost 7, with 5 bases in between. CDR3 region: CASSLVQNEQFF. The CDR3 DNA sequence: TGTGCCAGCAGCTTAGTACAGAATGAGCAGTTCTTC.

This clonotype was counted ten times or more. The chain carries TRBV9 and TRBJ2-1; D remains unclear. V lost 1 base and J lost 7, with 9 bases in between. The CDR3 runs to 13 residues. From germline, CDR1 is SGDLS and CDR2 YYNGEE. CDR3 nucleotides: TGTGCCAGCAGCGTACTCCCTGGGAATGAGCAGTTCTTC. Amino acid sequence: CASSVLPGNEQFF. Drawing the rest from reference TRBV9 and TRBJ2-1, the complete variable domain is DSGVTQTPKHLITATGQRVTLRCSPRSGDLSVYWYQQSLDQGLQFLIQYYNGEERAKGNILERFSAQQFPDLHSELNLSSLELGDSALYFCASSVLPGNEQFFGPGTRLTVL.

The CDR3 bases are TGTGCCAGCACTTCCACCACGAACACCGGGGAGCTGTTTTTT. Residues: CASTSTTNTGELFF. The chain employs TRBV28 and TRBJ2-2; no clear D gene. Germline CDR1 and CDR2: MDHEN and SYDVKM. CDR3 length: 14 residues. V was pared by 7 bases and J by 0 bases, with 9 bases between.